Shown below are 10 T cell receptor beta chains from a single sample sequenced in a study of shared clonotypes between healthy human individuals. TCRdb keeps only in-frame clones here, not all; method: immunoSEQ multiplex PCR. The sample gives about 2,500,000 clones, roughly 92% of which show up once; around 0.14% is in the top ten. The sequencing input was naive CD4+ T cells sorted from blood. The subset here: CD45RA+ positively selected. Receptors were obtained from a man between 18 and 29 years old in good health.

This chain links TRBV28 with TRBJ1-4; 9 positions match TRBD1. V lost 5 bases, J lost 2 bases, and 6 bases stayed unmatched. This CDR3 has 16 residues. Germline V lookup: CDR1 MDHEN, CDR2 SYDVKM. The CDR3 sequence is CASSMGQGMTNEKLFF. The CDR3 region has the DNA TGTGCCAGCAGTATGGGACAGGGCATGACTAATGAAAAACTGTTTTTT. The whole variable domain, remainder taken from reference TRBV28 and TRBJ1-4, is DVKVTQSSRYLVKRTGEKVFLECVQDMDHENMFWYRQDPGLGLRLIYFSYDVKMKEKGDIPEGYSVSREKKERFSLILESASTNQTSMYLCASSMGQGMTNEKLFFGSGTQLSVL.

The V call is TRBV6-5, the J call TRBJ2-1; 12 positions match TRBD2. Trimming took 2 bases from V and 6 from J; bases not matched to a gene: 5. This CDR3 has 16 residues. Germline V gene sequence: CDR1 MNHEY, CDR2 SVGAGI. DNA of the CDR3: TGTGCCAGCAGTTACACTTGGACTAGCGGGACCAATGAGCAGTTCTTC. Protein: CASSYTWTSGTNEQFF.

V and J are TRBV7-2 and TRBJ1-5; D remains ambiguous. The V gene's germline CDR1 is SGHTA and CDR2 FQGNSA. Trimming cost V 7 bases and J 1 base, with 11 bases left between them. The CDR3 covers 14 residues. The CDR3 DNA reads as TGTGCCAGCACGACGTGGGGAAGCAATCAGCCCCAGCATTTT. Translating gives CASTTWGSNQPQHF.

Concerning this clone: Other DNA variants within this sample encode the same CDR3. The CDR3 nucleotides are TGTGCCAGCAGTTTGGGGGCCGGTGGGTCCTACGAGCAGTACTTC. Protein: CASSLGAGGSYEQYF. The rearrangement uses TRBV27 and TRBJ2-7; D is possibly TRBD1 (6 bases). With 3 bases removed from V and 1 base from J, the gap between germline ends came to 13 bases. The CDR3 is 15 residues long. Germline CDR1 is MNHEY and CDR2 is SMNVEV (reference sequence).

V is TRBV5-8 and J is TRBJ2-1; 9 bases are shared with TRBD1. With V trimmed by 1 base and J by 7 bases, 12 bases remained unmatched. The CDR3 runs to 17 residues. Germline CDR1 SGHTS, CDR2 YDEGEE. The CDR3: CASSLPPGQGALNEQFF. The CDR3 nucleotides are TGTGCCAGCAGCTTGCCCCCGGGACAGGGCGCCTTAAATGAGCAGTTCTTC.

This chain's CDR3 is CASTTGGSGSPLHF. The CDR3 coding sequence is TGTGCCAGCACCACAGGAGGGTCGGGTTCACCCCTCCACTTT. The chain recombines TRBV28 with TRBJ1-6, with a weak D call TRBD1 (5 bases). From germline, CDR1 is MDHEN and CDR2 SYDVKM. This CDR3 region has 14 residues. Trimming shortened V by 7 bases and J by 9 bases, and 16 bases separated the two germline ends.

The chain joins TRBV2 to TRBJ2-7; 8 nucleotides agree with TRBD1. There are 14 residues in the CDR3. V lost 7 bases and J lost 0; bases outside the gene matches: 5. Germline V CDR1 and CDR2: SNHLY, FYNNEI. In DNA form, the CDR3 reads TGTGCCAGCACGGCCAGGGGGCACTCCTACGAGCAGTACTTC. It encodes CASTARGHSYEQYF.

The rearrangement links TRBV19 to TRBJ2-7; 9 positions match TRBD2. There are 14 residues in the CDR3. Looked up from germline, CDR1 is LNHDA and CDR2 is SQIVND (reference sequence). The V segment lost 6 bases and the J segment 4 bases; nucleotides outside the gene matches: 7. The CDR3: CASSPAGGDYEQYF. DNA of the CDR3: TGTGCCAGTAGCCCAGCGGGAGGCGATTACGAGCAGTACTTC.

Only a few counts were recorded for this clone. The V and J genes are TRBV27 and TRBJ1-5; D perhaps matches TRBD1 (6 bases). V was pared by 6 bases and J by 2 bases, with 14 bases between. This CDR3 is 15 amino acids long. CDR1 and CDR2 from the germline V gene are MNHEY and SMNVEV (reference sequence). In DNA form, the CDR3 reads TGTGCCAGCAGCGCAGGTTCAGGGGGCAATCAGCCCCAGCATTTT. Its translation: CASSAGSGGNQPQHF.

CDR3 nucleotides: TGCGCCAGCAGTGAAAGACAGGGGGAGCAGTTCTTC. It specifies CASSERQGEQFF. This chain links TRBV10-1 with TRBJ2-1; 8 nucleotides align to TRBD1. J was trimmed by 10 bases and V by 3 bases; bases with no gene match: 2. The germline gives CDR1 WNHNN, CDR2 SYGVQD (reference sequence). This CDR3 region has 12 residues.